These T cell receptor beta chains were read from a single sample in a study of blood T cells in healthy people across ages. TCRdb re-called the 5' RACE reads with MiXCR, one entry per CDR3 protein. The data contain hundreds of thousands of distinct CDR3 sequences, 35% to 50% of them singletons. The source material was blood. These receptors were taken from an elderly man in good health. CDR3s include the opening cysteine and the closing phenylalanine or tryptophan. The D gene is left open where the match is weak. Size is stated for part of the rows, as once, few or many counts, or as a class when the clone is expanded.

clone size: few
D gene: TRBD1
J gene: TRBJ2-1
V gene: TRBV5-5
CDR3 protein: CASSLTGGGYNEQFF
CDR3 DNA: TGTGCCAGCAGCTTGACAGGGGGAGGCTACAATGAGCAGTTCTTC

clone size: few
D gene: TRBD1
J gene: TRBJ2-7
V gene: TRBV6-2/TRBV6-3
CDR3 protein: CASSTLQGAVYNEQYF
CDR3 DNA: TGTGCCAGCAGTACCCTGCAGGGGGCCGTCTACAATGAGCAGTACTTC

clone size: many
D gene: .
J gene: TRBJ2-7
V gene: TRBV5-1
CDR3 protein: CASSLKGYEQYF
CDR3 DNA: TGTGCCAGCAGCTTAAAAGGCTACGAGCAGTACTTC

clone size: .
D gene: .
J gene: TRBJ2-1
V gene: TRBV7-9
CDR3 protein: CASSIRDLANNEQFF
CDR3 DNA: TGTGCCAGCAGCATCCGGGACCTAGCTAACAATGAGCAGTTCTTC

clone size: .
D gene: .
J gene: TRBJ2-5
V gene: TRBV7-2
CDR3 protein: CASSLSGSETQYF
CDR3 DNA: TGTGCCAGCAGCTTATCTGGATCGGAGACCCAGTACTTC

clone size: .
D gene: TRBD1
J gene: TRBJ1-1
V gene: TRBV10-3
CDR3 protein: CAMKADRGTEAFF
CDR3 DNA: TGTGCCATGAAAGCCGACAGGGGCACTGAAGCTTTCTTT

clone size: .
D gene: .
J gene: TRBJ2-2
V gene: TRBV12-3/TRBV12-4
CDR3 protein: CASSFWLAKTGELFF
CDR3 DNA: TGTGCCAGCAGTTTCTGGTTAGCGAAAACCGGGGAGCTGTTTTTT

clone size: .
D gene: TRBD2
J gene: TRBJ2-3
V gene: TRBV11-3
CDR3 protein: CASSWSGGAGDTQYF
CDR3 DNA: TGTGCCAGCAGCTGGAGCGGGGGGGCAGGGGATACGCAGTATTTT

clone size: .
D gene: TRBD1
J gene: TRBJ2-5
V gene: TRBV7-9
CDR3 protein: CASSYAWTGGYQETQYF
CDR3 DNA: TGTGCCAGCAGCTACGCCTGGACAGGGGGGTACCAAGAGACCCAGTACTTC

clone size: few
D gene: TRBD2
J gene: TRBJ2-7
V gene: TRBV7-9
CDR3 protein: CASTEGASGSFEQYF
CDR3 DNA: TGTGCCAGCACCGAGGGGGCTAGCGGGAGCTTCGAGCAGTACTTC

clone size: few
D gene: .
J gene: TRBJ2-5
V gene: TRBV20-1
CDR3 protein: CSAKLPGQETQYF
CDR3 DNA: TGCAGTGCTAAGTTACCAGGGCAAGAGACCCAGTACTTC

clone size: .
D gene: .
J gene: TRBJ2-4
V gene: TRBV5-4
CDR3 protein: CASSVWAAKNIQYF
CDR3 DNA: TGTGCCAGCAGCGTGTGGGCGGCCAAAAACATTCAGTACTTC

clone size: .
D gene: TRBD2
J gene: TRBJ2-5
V gene: TRBV7-2
CDR3 protein: CASSLTSGRNGETQYF
CDR3 DNA: TGTGCCAGCAGCTTAACCAGCGGGAGGAACGGAGAGACCCAGTACTTC

clone size: .
D gene: .
J gene: TRBJ1-4
V gene: TRBV6-2/TRBV6-3
CDR3 protein: CASTLGGGTNEKLFF
CDR3 DNA: TGTGCCAGCACCCTAGGTGGGGGAACTAATGAAAAACTGTTTTTT

clone size: .
D gene: TRBD1
J gene: TRBJ1-2
V gene: TRBV4-2
CDR3 protein: CASSTRGQGDYGYTF
CDR3 DNA: TGTGCCAGCAGCACTCGAGGACAGGGGGATTATGGCTACACCTTC

clone size: .
D gene: TRBD2
J gene: TRBJ2-2
V gene: TRBV14
CDR3 protein: CASSAGTSHLKGELFF
CDR3 DNA: TGTGCCAGCAGCGCCGGGACTAGCCATTTAAAGGGGGAGCTGTTTTTT

clone size: .
D gene: .
J gene: TRBJ1-5
V gene: TRBV6-2/TRBV6-3
CDR3 protein: CASSYDLSWDQPQHF
CDR3 DNA: TGTGCCAGCAGTTACGATCTGTCATGGGATCAGCCCCAGCATTTT

clone size: .
D gene: .
J gene: TRBJ1-6
V gene: TRBV18
CDR3 protein: CASSPSHNSPLHF
CDR3 DNA: TGTGCCAGCTCACCGTCTCATAATTCACCCCTCCACTTT

clone size: .
D gene: TRBD2
J gene: TRBJ2-7
V gene: TRBV7-2
CDR3 protein: CASSPWTSGGATYEQYF
CDR3 DNA: TGTGCCAGCAGCCCATGGACTAGCGGGGGGGCAACCTACGAGCAGTACTTC

clone size: .
D gene: TRBD2
J gene: TRBJ2-3
V gene: TRBV7-2
CDR3 protein: CASSPTGTTKTDTQYF
CDR3 DNA: TGTGCCAGCAGCCCAACCGGGACTACCAAGACAGATACGCAGTATTTT

clone size: .
D gene: TRBD2
J gene: TRBJ2-1
V gene: TRBV7-3
CDR3 protein: CASSLGGAGSDEQFF
CDR3 DNA: TGTGCCAGCAGCTTGGGAGGGGCAGGCTCCGACGAGCAGTTCTTC

clone size: few
D gene: TRBD2
J gene: TRBJ2-1
V gene: TRBV20-1
CDR3 protein: CSARTQRGGLDNEQFF
CDR3 DNA: TGCAGTGCTAGAACTCAGCGGGGGGGTTTAGACAATGAGCAGTTCTTC

clone size: .
D gene: .
J gene: TRBJ2-1
V gene: TRBV14
CDR3 protein: CASSPLGVGFNEQFF
CDR3 DNA: TGTGCCAGCAGCCCGTTGGGGGTAGGTTTCAATGAGCAGTTCTTC

clone size: .
D gene: .
J gene: TRBJ2-3
V gene: TRBV14
CDR3 protein: CASSQGWTVRTDTQYF
CDR3 DNA: TGTGCCAGCAGCCAAGGGTGGACGGTACGCACAGATACGCAGTATTTT

clone size: .
D gene: TRBD1
J gene: TRBJ2-1
V gene: TRBV29-1
CDR3 protein: CSATDRNSYNEQFF
CDR3 DNA: TGCAGCGCAACGGACAGGAACAGCTACAATGAGCAGTTCTTC

clone size: .
D gene: TRBD2
J gene: TRBJ2-3
V gene: TRBV9
CDR3 protein: CASGRGPTDTQYF
CDR3 DNA: TGTGCCAGCGGGAGGGGACCCACAGATACGCAGTATTTT

clone size: .
D gene: TRBD1
J gene: TRBJ1-5
V gene: TRBV6-2/TRBV6-3
CDR3 protein: CASSYRWDSLNQPQHF
CDR3 DNA: TGTGCCAGCAGTTACCGCTGGGACAGCCTCAATCAGCCCCAGCATTTT

clone size: .
D gene: .
J gene: TRBJ1-5
V gene: TRBV7-2
CDR3 protein: CASSLPGQPQHF
CDR3 DNA: TGTGCCAGCAGCCTCCCGGGGCAGCCCCAGCATTTT

clone size: many
D gene: TRBD2
J gene: TRBJ2-1
V gene: TRBV29-1
CDR3 protein: CSVGAPEGSGFYNEQFF
CDR3 DNA: TGCAGCGTTGGGGCCCCGGAAGGTAGCGGGTTCTACAATGAGCAGTTCTTC

clone size: .
D gene: .
J gene: TRBJ1-4
V gene: TRBV20-1
CDR3 protein: CSARTRRSINEKLFF
CDR3 DNA: TGCAGTGCTAGAACCAGACGGTCTATTAATGAAAAACTGTTTTTT

clone size: .
D gene: .
J gene: TRBJ2-7
V gene: TRBV4-1
CDR3 protein: CASSQDLLQGVEQYF
CDR3 DNA: TGCGCCAGCAGCCAAGATCTGCTCCAGGGTGTGGAGCAGTACTTC

clone size: .
D gene: .
J gene: TRBJ2-7
V gene: TRBV12-3/TRBV12-4
CDR3 protein: CASSAYDEQYF
CDR3 DNA: TGTGCCAGCAGTGCCTACGACGAGCAGTACTTC

clone size: .
D gene: TRBD1
J gene: TRBJ2-1
V gene: TRBV20-1
CDR3 protein: CSASPGQSFTYNEQFF
CDR3 DNA: TGCAGTGCTAGTCCGGGACAGTCATTTACCTACAATGAGCAGTTCTTC

clone size: .
D gene: .
J gene: TRBJ2-7
V gene: TRBV20-1
CDR3 protein: CSARDPGSSYEQYF
CDR3 DNA: TGCAGTGCTAGAGATCCAGGGTCGTCCTACGAGCAGTACTTC

clone size: many
D gene: .
J gene: TRBJ1-5
V gene: TRBV28
CDR3 protein: CASSPTGFQPQHF
CDR3 DNA: TGTGCCAGCAGTCCTACAGGGTTTCAGCCCCAGCATTTT

clone size: few
D gene: TRBD2
J gene: TRBJ2-5
V gene: TRBV29-1
CDR3 protein: CSVEMASGGVGETQYF
CDR3 DNA: TGCAGCGTTGAAATGGCTAGCGGGGGGGTGGGAGAGACCCAGTACTTC

clone size: many
D gene: .
J gene: TRBJ2-7
V gene: TRBV12-3/TRBV12-4
CDR3 protein: CASSWGASSSYNEQYF
CDR3 DNA: TGTGCCAGCAGTTGGGGAGCGTCCAGCTCCTACAATGAGCAGTACTTC

clone size: .
D gene: .
J gene: TRBJ2-7
V gene: TRBV20-1
CDR3 protein: CSARFQGNEQYF
CDR3 DNA: TGCAGTGCTAGGTTTCAGGGGAACGAGCAGTACTTC

clone size: .
D gene: .
J gene: TRBJ1-1
V gene: TRBV9
CDR3 protein: CASSVDRDFTEAFF
CDR3 DNA: TGTGCCAGCAGCGTAGACAGGGACTTCACTGAAGCTTTCTTT

clone size: .
D gene: .
J gene: TRBJ1-2
V gene: TRBV5-1
CDR3 protein: CASSRDTNYGCTF
CDR3 DNA: TGCGCCAGCAGCCGGGACACCAACTATGGCTGCACCTTC

clone size: .
D gene: .
J gene: TRBJ1-1
V gene: TRBV5-6
CDR3 protein: CASSSSWRVNTEAFF
CDR3 DNA: TGTGCCAGCAGCTCGTCTTGGAGGGTTAACACTGAAGCTTTCTTT

clone size: .
D gene: .
J gene: TRBJ1-3
V gene: TRBV5-1
CDR3 protein: CASSQTATGKGNTIYF
CDR3 DNA: TGCGCCAGCAGCCAAACGGCGACAGGCAAAGGAAACACCATATATTTT

clone size: few
D gene: .
J gene: TRBJ1-1
V gene: TRBV12-3/TRBV12-4
CDR3 protein: CASSLFTLGDTEAFF
CDR3 DNA: TGTGCCAGCAGTTTATTCACTTTGGGGGACACTGAAGCTTTCTTT

clone size: .
D gene: .
J gene: TRBJ2-3
V gene: TRBV6-2/TRBV6-3
CDR3 protein: CASSPQLVTQYF
CDR3 DNA: TGTGCCAGCAGTCCGCAGTTGGTTACGCAGTATTTT

clone size: many
D gene: .
J gene: TRBJ2-3
V gene: TRBV18
CDR3 protein: CASSPTGGADTQYF
CDR3 DNA: TGTGCCAGCTCACCAACTGGGGGCGCAGATACGCAGTATTTT

clone size: .
D gene: TRBD1
J gene: TRBJ1-6
V gene: TRBV4-2
CDR3 protein: CASSHMARGRANNSPLHF
CDR3 DNA: TGTGCCAGCAGCCACATGGCCAGGGGGCGGGCTAATAATTCACCCCTCCACTTT

clone size: few
D gene: .
J gene: TRBJ2-1
V gene: TRBV3-1
CDR3 protein: CASSQESLARNEQFF
CDR3 DNA: TGTGCCAGCAGCCAAGAGTCCCTAGCCCGCAATGAGCAGTTCTTC

clone size: .
D gene: .
J gene: TRBJ2-1
V gene: TRBV6-2/TRBV6-3
CDR3 protein: CASSQSWYEQFF
CDR3 DNA: TGTGCCAGCAGCCAAAGTTGGTATGAGCAGTTCTTC

clone size: .
D gene: TRBD2
J gene: TRBJ2-3
V gene: TRBV6-4
CDR3 protein: CASSDSPGGTDTQYF
CDR3 DNA: TGTGCCAGCAGTGACTCTCCGGGAGGGACAGATACGCAGTATTTT

clone size: .
D gene: TRBD2
J gene: TRBJ2-7
V gene: TRBV4-3
CDR3 protein: CASSQVAGVGYEQYF
CDR3 DNA: TGCGCCAGCAGCCAAGTTGCGGGAGTGGGCTACGAGCAGTACTTC

clone size: .
D gene: TRBD1
J gene: TRBJ1-2
V gene: TRBV5-5
CDR3 protein: CASSIDRGNYGYTF
CDR3 DNA: TGTGCCAGCAGTATTGACAGGGGAAACTATGGCTACACCTTC

clone size: few
D gene: .
J gene: TRBJ1-1
V gene: TRBV29-1
CDR3 protein: CSGVPQAGAFF
CDR3 DNA: TGCAGCGGTGTCCCCCAGGCTGGGGCTTTCTTT

clone size: .
D gene: .
J gene: TRBJ1-5
V gene: TRBV18
CDR3 protein: CASSGREEGNQPQHF
CDR3 DNA: TGTGCCAGCTCCGGGCGGGAGGAGGGCAATCAGCCCCAGCATTTT

clone size: many
D gene: TRBD1
J gene: TRBJ1-2
V gene: TRBV7-8
CDR3 protein: CASSLATGSLANYGYTF
CDR3 DNA: TGTGCCAGCAGCTTAGCGACAGGGAGCCTAGCTAACTATGGCTACACCTTC

clone size: .
D gene: TRBD2
J gene: TRBJ2-1
V gene: TRBV9
CDR3 protein: CASSVAVRGGDNEQFF
CDR3 DNA: TGTGCCAGCAGCGTAGCTGTGCGGGGGGGCGACAATGAGCAGTTCTTC

clone size: many
D gene: .
J gene: TRBJ2-5
V gene: TRBV28
CDR3 protein: CASSFVGETQYF
CDR3 DNA: TGTGCCAGCAGTTTCGTGGGAGAGACCCAGTACTTC

clone size: few
D gene: TRBD1
J gene: TRBJ2-7
V gene: TRBV20-1
CDR3 protein: CSAVDPRQGYEQYF
CDR3 DNA: TGCAGTGCTGTAGACCCTAGACAGGGGTACGAGCAGTACTTC